Listed here is a single T cell receptor (beta chain). This clonotype showed up just once. The antigen it recognizes is unknown. Base qualities are missing; no much larger clone stands one base away. One read alone provides weak support. This sample was taken from a study of T cell repertoires in cytomegalovirus infection (dated by TCRdb to between 2018 and 2020). Study-level background: The peptide stimulations were aimed at well-studied HLA-B-restricted epitopes as well as recently identified HLA-C-restricted CMV epitopes, whose presentation resists viral immunomodulation. The HLA type of each donor mattered for the analysis, because public TCR beta signatures pointed to carriage of CMV infection along with the matching HLA type. Broad study findings and their caveats: Cumulative frequency of public TCR beta family members discriminated carriers of CMV infection plus the relevant HLA type in this cohort and an independent approximately 370-donor cohort. The ex vivo response was dominated by HLA-C-restricted CMV-specific TCR beta clonotypes, which also provided the single most frequent clonotype in two of eight donors.

The label giving this sample's treatment or condition can be read as: in vitro stimulation with specific CMV peptide epitopes to enrich CMV-specific T cells. The sequencer listed for this sample is Illumina HiSeq 1500. TCRdb cleaned the public reads at Q25 with fastp, built clones with MiXCR and kept in-frame beta chains. Each CDR3 protein appears once, grouped with its most common genes and DNA. This sample is represented by about 130,000 distinct CDR3 sequences; over 30% of them were singletons. The biggest ten clones account for around three fifths of the sample. V is pared back by 5 bases and J by 0 bases, with 19 bases lying between the germline termini. Measured from the cysteine to the phenylalanine, the CDR3 is 17 residues long. The DNA shown is the 51-base CDR3, in frame from base 1. For CDR1 and CDR2, the germline V gene lists SGHVS and FQNEAQ.

The source was CD8+ T cells from cultured PBMCs, collected from culture after CMV antigen stimulation. The chain couples TRBV7-8 to TRBJ1-1; D gene: possibly TRBD1, on 5 matching bases. This TCR was sampled from a human donor in good health (CMV status not recorded). Some clones in this sample may be carry-over from other donors' samples. The DNA sequence is TGTGCCAGCAGCCTAACCCAACTCGGACATATGAACACTGAAGCTTTCTTT. This gives the protein CASSLTQLGHMNTEAFF.